These 6 T cell receptor beta chains share one sample of origin, sequenced in a study of OX40 agonist ivuxolimab in advanced cancers. Sequenced by immunoSEQ multiplex PCR; TCRdb stores in-frame clones only, minus some. The sample holds 15,000 or so clones, around 76% seen once. This specimen was CD4+ or CD8+ T cells sorted from blood, taken in a trial of the OX40 agonist ivuxolimab. Receptors originate from an adult with an advanced solid tumor such as melanoma, head and neck, liver or kidney cancer.

The chain employs TRBV6-6 and TRBJ2-3; 7 bases fit TRBD2. CDR3 length: 15 amino acids. The trim removed 2 bases at V and 3 bases at J, leaving 5 bases unmatched. Per germline, CDR1 MNHNY and CDR2 SVGAGI (reference sequence). The CDR3: CASSYTAGRTDTQYF. CDR3 bases: TGTGCCAGCAGTTACACAGCGGGGAGAACAGATACGCAGTATTTT.

The V gene is TRBV11-2, the J gene TRBJ2-5; 7 bases match TRBD2. The end of the DNA fits TRBJ2-7 better, so the J call may be wrong. Per germline, CDR1 SGHAT and CDR2 FQNNGV. The CDR3 covers 15 residues. The CDR3 region has the DNA TGTGCCAGCAGCGTAATAGCGGGCCCACTCTACGAGCAGTACTTC. Translation gives CASSVIAGPLYEQYF.

The rearrangement joins TRBV15 to TRBJ1-3; the D is unclear. This CDR3 contains 17 residues. The V end was cut by 0 bases, the J end by 0 bases, with 12 bases between. Germline V gene lookup returns CDR1 LNHNV and CDR2 YYDKDF (reference sequence). The CDR3 DNA is TGTGCCACCAGCAGAGATCTGGGCAGCAGCTCTGGAAACACCATATATTTT. Its translation is CATSRDLGSSSGNTIYF.

This clone is categorized as medium-sized. The chain links TRBV6-1 to TRBJ2-4; the D is unclear. The germline V gene encodes CDR1 MNHNS and CDR2 SASEGT. This CDR3 spans 15 amino acids. V was trimmed by 6 bases and J by 0 bases, leaving 12 bases between them. CDR3 loop: CASSSMTLAKNIQYF. CDR3 coding DNA: TGTGCCAGCAGCTCGATGACTCTAGCCAAAAACATTCAGTACTTC.

The chain joins TRBV11-2 to TRBJ2-5; TRBD2 is a possible D gene (6 bases). CDR3 length: 15 amino acids. CDR1 and CDR2 (germline): SGHAT, FQNNGV. V was clipped by 2 bases and J by 2 bases, with 12 bases between them. The DNA for the CDR3 is TGTGCCAGCAGCTTATCCTTACTAGCTCAAGAGACCCAGTACTTC. Translated, it gives CASSLSLLAQETQYF.

This clone was seen a handful of times. The chain employs TRBV2 and TRBJ2-3; TRBD1 might be the D (5 bases). This CDR3 spans 14 amino acids. Trimming removed 4 bases at V and 7 bases at J, with 15 bases between. Germline V lookup: CDR1 SNHLY, CDR2 FYNNEI. In DNA, the CDR3 is TGTGCCAGCAGTGGGCAGTTGGGGCGAAATACGCAGTATTTT. Translation gives CASSGQLGRNTQYF.